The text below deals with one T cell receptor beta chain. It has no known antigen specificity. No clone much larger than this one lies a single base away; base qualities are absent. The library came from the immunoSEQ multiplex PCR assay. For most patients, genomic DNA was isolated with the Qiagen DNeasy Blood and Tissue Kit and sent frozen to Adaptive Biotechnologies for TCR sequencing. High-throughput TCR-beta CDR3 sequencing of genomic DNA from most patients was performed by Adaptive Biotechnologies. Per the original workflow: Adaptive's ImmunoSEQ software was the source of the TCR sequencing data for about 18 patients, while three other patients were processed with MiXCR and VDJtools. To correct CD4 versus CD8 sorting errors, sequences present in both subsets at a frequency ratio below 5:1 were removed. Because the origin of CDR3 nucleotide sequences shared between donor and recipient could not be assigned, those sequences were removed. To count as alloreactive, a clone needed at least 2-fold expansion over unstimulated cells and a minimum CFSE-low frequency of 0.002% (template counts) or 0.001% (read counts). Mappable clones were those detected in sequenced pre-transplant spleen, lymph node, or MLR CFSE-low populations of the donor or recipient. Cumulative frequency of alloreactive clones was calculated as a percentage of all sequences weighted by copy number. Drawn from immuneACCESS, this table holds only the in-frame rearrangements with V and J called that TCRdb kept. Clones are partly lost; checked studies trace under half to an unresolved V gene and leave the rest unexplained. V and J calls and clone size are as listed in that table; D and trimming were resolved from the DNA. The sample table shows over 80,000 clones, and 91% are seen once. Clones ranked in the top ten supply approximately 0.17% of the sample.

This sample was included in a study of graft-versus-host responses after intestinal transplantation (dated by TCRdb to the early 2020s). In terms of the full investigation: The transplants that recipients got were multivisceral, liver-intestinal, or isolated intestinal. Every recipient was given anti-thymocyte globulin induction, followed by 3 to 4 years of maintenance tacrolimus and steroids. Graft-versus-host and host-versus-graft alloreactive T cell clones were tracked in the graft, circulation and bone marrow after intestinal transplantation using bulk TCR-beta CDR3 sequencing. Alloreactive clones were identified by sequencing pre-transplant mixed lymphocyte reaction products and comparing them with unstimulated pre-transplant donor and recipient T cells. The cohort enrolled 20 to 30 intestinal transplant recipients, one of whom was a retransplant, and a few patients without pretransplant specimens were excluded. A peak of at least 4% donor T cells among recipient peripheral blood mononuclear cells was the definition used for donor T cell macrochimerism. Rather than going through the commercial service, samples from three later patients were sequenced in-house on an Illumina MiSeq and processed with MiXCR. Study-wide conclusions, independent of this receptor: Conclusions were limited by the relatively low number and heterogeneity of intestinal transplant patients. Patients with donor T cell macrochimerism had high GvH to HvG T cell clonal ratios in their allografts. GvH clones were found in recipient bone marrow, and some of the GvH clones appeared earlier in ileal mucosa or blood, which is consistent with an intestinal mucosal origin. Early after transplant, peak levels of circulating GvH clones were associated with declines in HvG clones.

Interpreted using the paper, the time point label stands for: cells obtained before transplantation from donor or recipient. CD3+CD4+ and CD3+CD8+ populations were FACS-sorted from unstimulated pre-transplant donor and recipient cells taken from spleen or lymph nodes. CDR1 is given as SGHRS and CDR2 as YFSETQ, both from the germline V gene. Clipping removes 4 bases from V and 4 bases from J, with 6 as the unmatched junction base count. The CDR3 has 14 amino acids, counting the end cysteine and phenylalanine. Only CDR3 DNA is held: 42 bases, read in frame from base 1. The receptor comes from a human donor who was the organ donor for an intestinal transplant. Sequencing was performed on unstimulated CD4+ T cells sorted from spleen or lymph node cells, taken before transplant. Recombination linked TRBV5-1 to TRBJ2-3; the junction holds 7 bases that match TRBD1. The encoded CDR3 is CASSIPGTADTQYF. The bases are TGCGCCAGCAGCATTCCCGGGACAGCAGATACGCAGTATTTT.